This TCR beta chain was sequenced during a study of STAT5B mutations in CD4+ large granular lymphocyte leukemia. Here immunoSEQ multiplex PCR was the method, and the copy in TCRdb shows in-frame clones only, minus some. The sample lists about 31,000 clones; just under 75% were seen once. This CDR3 region has 16 residues. V shed 7 bases and J 7 bases; nucleotides not matched to a gene: 16. Germline CDR1 and CDR2: SGHVS and FNYEAQ. The chain employs TRBV7-6 and TRBJ2-1; 7 positions match TRBD1. The sequence was obtained from a human donor in good health. Material for sequencing was CD4+ T cells from blood buffy coats. The CDR3 DNA sequence: TGTGCCAGCAAACCCTCCGTAGGGGGCCTCAGTAATGAGCAGTTCTTC. Protein: CASKPSVGGLSNEQFF.